A single sample gave rise to the 20 T cell receptor beta chains below, sequenced in a study of blood T cells in healthy people across ages. Next came a second PCR, run for about 7 to 12 cycles, which used a sample-barcoded 5' primer along with a J-beta primer mix. TCRdb reprocessed the 5' RACE reads with MiXCR, giving one entry per CDR3 protein. Among about 1.8 million distinct CDR3 sequences, roughly 52% were seen once, and the ten largest hold less than 2.5%. Sequencing used blood. These receptors originate from a woman between 40 and 55 years old in good health.

The chain recombines TRBV7-2 with TRBJ2-7; TRBD1 might be the D (5 bases). Germline V gene data show CDR1 as SGHTA and CDR2 as FQGNSA. CDR3 length: 13 amino acids. Trimming left V 4 bases short and J 1 base short, with 8 bases between. CDR3 nucleotide sequence: TGTGCCAGCAGCTCCTACAGGTCCTACGAGCAGTACTTC. Translating it yields CASSSYRSYEQYF.

V gene TRBV20-1 combines with J gene TRBJ2-3; possible D gene TRBD2, 6 bases. The CDR3 has 15 residues. The germline V gene has CDR1 DFQATT and CDR2 SNEGSKA (reference sequence). Trimming took 6 bases from V and 4 from J, leaving 20 bases between them. The DNA for the CDR3 is TGCAGTGCCAGTCGGCGGGGTGTTGGTTCAGATACGCAGTATTTT. As protein: CSASRRGVGSDTQYF.

This clonotype was picked up a small number of times. The chain links TRBV27 to TRBJ2-5; TRBD2 matches 7 bases. Germline V lookup: CDR1 MNHEY, CDR2 SMNVEV (reference sequence). CDR3 size: 16 residues. J lost 2 bases, V lost 5 bases, and 11 bases had no gene match. In nucleotides, the CDR3 is TGTGCCAGCAGTCCCCGACTAGCAGAAAGACAAGAGACCCAGTACTTC. Protein: CASSPRLAERQETQYF.

This clonotype showed up just a few times. The chain joins TRBV29-1 to TRBJ1-2; 8 bases align to TRBD1. This CDR3 is built from 12 residues. V shed 4 bases, J shed 6 bases, and the junction held 4 bases outside the gene matches. CDR1 and CDR2 from the germline V gene are SQVTM and ANQGSEA. The CDR3 DNA follows: TGCAGCGTTGTGGGACAGGCTAATGGCTACACCTTC. Translating gives CSVVGQANGYTF.

This clonotype appeared a few times. This rearrangement joins TRBV6-5 to TRBJ2-3; D is tentatively TRBD1 or TRBD2 (6 bases each). This CDR3 has 12 amino acids. Germline-derived CDR1 and CDR2 are MNHEY and SVGAGI. Between the trimmed V and J ends, which lost 6 bases and 9 bases, there was a span of 13 bases. CDR3 nucleotides: TGTGCCAGCAGGGAGGACAGCGGGACGCAGTATTTT. It specifies CASREDSGTQYF.

The chain couples TRBV29-1 to TRBJ2-7; D gene uncertain. The CDR3 totals 12 residues. Germline CDR1 SQVTM, CDR2 ANQGSEA. Trimming took off 6 bases at V and 11 bases at J, with 20 bases between the two ends. The CDR3 region has the DNA TGCAGCGTCGGGCGTGGGCAAGAGACCAAGTACTTC. Its translation is CSVGRGQETKYF.

This clonotype was detected only a few times. CDR3 DNA: TGTGCCAGCAGCTTAGCGCTTGGTGGGAGGGAGACCCAGTACTTC. Its translation: CASSLALGGRETQYF. V gene TRBV7-2 combines with J gene TRBJ2-5, with D possibly TRBD2 on 6 matching bases. The CDR3 runs 15 residues. CDR1 is SGHTA and CDR2 is FQGNSA in the germline V gene. Trimming stripped 0 bases from V and 5 bases from J, with 13 bases between. Filled out from reference TRBV7-2 and TRBJ2-5, the complete variable domain reads GAGVSQSPSNKVTEKGKDVELRCDPISGHTALYWYRQSLGQGLEFLIYFQGNSAPDKSGLPSDRFSAERTGGSVSTLTIQRTQQEDSAVYLCASSLALGGRETQYFGPGTRLLVL.

The genes are TRBV28 and TRBJ1-1; TRBD1 matches at 7 bases. Germline loops: CDR1 MDHEN, CDR2 SYDVKM. This CDR3 contains 16 residues. The V and J ends lost 5 bases and 1 base, in that order; junction bases with no gene match: 10. The CDR3 bases are TGTGCCAGCAGTGTTCCCCCGGGACAGCAGAACACTGAAGCTTTCTTT. Its translation: CASSVPPGQQNTEAFF.

The chain has TRBV12-3 or TRBV12-4 and TRBJ1-6; D perhaps matches TRBD1 (6 bases). The CDR3 consists of 16 residues. The ends were cut back, 0 bases at V and 9 bases at J, with 15 bases in the middle. The CDR3 protein is CASSLAKTGRGSPLHF. The CDR3, as DNA: TGTGCCAGCAGTTTAGCGAAAACAGGGCGAGGTTCACCCCTCCACTTT.

This clonotype was detected ten times or more. V and J are TRBV6-5 and TRBJ2-5; 11 bases match TRBD2. Germline CDR1 is MNHEY and CDR2 is SVGAGI. There are 15 residues in the CDR3. Trimming at V came to 2 bases and at J to 1 base, leaving 0 bases not matched to a gene. CDR3 nucleotide sequence: TGTGCCAGCAGTTACCTAGCGGGGGGCCAAGAGACCCAGTACTTC. Translating gives CASSYLAGGQETQYF.

J is TRBJ2-1 and V is TRBV24-1; possibly TRBD2 for D (6 bases). CDR3 size: 13 residues. V shed 3 bases and J shed 8 bases, with 10 bases lying between them. Per germline, CDR1 KGHDR and CDR2 SFDVKD. The DNA for the CDR3 is TGTGCCACCAGTGATCCCTCTAGCGATGAGCAGTTCTTC. Translation: CATSDPSSDEQFF.

The gene calls are TRBV20-1 and TRBJ1-1; tentatively, D is TRBD1 (5 bases). Trimming took off 1 base at V and 2 bases at J, with 11 bases between the two ends. The germline gives CDR1 DFQATT, CDR2 SNEGSKA (reference sequence). CDR3 length: 14 residues. The CDR3 nucleotides are TGCAGTGCTAGAGCGGGGCAGGGCAACACTGAAGCTTTCTTT. It encodes CSARAGQGNTEAFF.

The rearrangement uses TRBV29-1 and TRBJ2-1, with 9 positions matching TRBD1. The CDR3 extends over 16 amino acids. CDR1 SQVTM and CDR2 ANQGSEA come from the germline V gene. V lost 1 base and J lost 5; bases outside the gene matches: 9. The CDR3: CSVEGGDRVKDNEQFF. The CDR3, as DNA: TGCAGCGTTGAAGGGGGGGACAGGGTGAAGGACAATGAGCAGTTCTTC.

The chain combines TRBV6-6 with TRBJ2-7, with D possibly being TRBD2 (6 bases). Trimming shortened V by 10 bases and J by 7 bases, and 14 bases separated the two germline ends. CDR3 length: 11 amino acids. Germline values: CDR1 MNHNY, CDR2 SVGAGI (reference sequence). CDR3 DNA: TGTGCCACCTTTACTGGGGGGGAGCAGTACTTC. It translates to CATFTGGEQYF.

The chain carries TRBV4-3 and TRBJ2-3; D uncertain. Between the trimmed V and J ends, which lost 2 bases and 4 bases, there was a span of 10 bases. The CDR3 runs 14 residues. The V gene's germline CDR1 is LGHNA and CDR2 YSLEER. The CDR3 bases are TGCGCCAGCAGCCAAAGCCGGTTATCAGATACGCAGTATTTT. It encodes CASSQSRLSDTQYF.

Regarding this clonotype: Sequence at one end of the junction differs from germline and may be a read error. The chain uses TRBV7-7 and TRBJ1-5, with 8 bases matching TRBD1. The CDR3 covers 18 residues. CDR1 and CDR2 from the germline V gene are SSHAT and FNYEAQ (reference sequence). CDR3 bases: TGTGCTAGCAGTTGCCCGGGACAGGAGCATAGGGGGAGTCAGCCCCAGCATTTT. It yields the protein CASSCPGQEHRGSQPQHF.

The chain recombines TRBV11-2 with TRBJ1-2; D is perhaps TRBD1 (6 bases). Between the trimmed V and J ends, which lost 0 bases and 4 bases, there was a span of 12 bases. The CDR3 spans 15 residues. The germline V gene has CDR1 SGHAT and CDR2 FQNNGV. For the CDR3, the DNA is TGTGCCAGCAGCTTAGATCAGGGGATGGGCTATGGCTACACCTTC. Translating it yields CASSLDQGMGYGYTF.

The J gene is TRBJ1-2, the V gene TRBV29-1, with 7 bases that match TRBD1. Germline CDR1 and CDR2: SQVTM and ANQGSEA. This CDR3 comprises 9 residues. Losses at the gene ends were 7 bases for V and 8 bases for J; bases not matched to a gene: 1. The CDR3 sequence is CSGDSGYTF. The DNA of the CDR3 is TGCAGCGGGGACAGCGGCTACACCTTC. The full variable domain, with the rest looked up from reference TRBV29-1 and TRBJ1-2, is SAVISQKPSRDICQRGTSLTIQCQVDSQVTMMFWYRQQPGQSLTLIATANQGSEATYESGFVIDKFPISRPNLTFSTLTVSNMSPEDSSIYLCSGDSGYTFGSGTRLTVV.

The chain uses TRBV6-2 or TRBV6-3 and TRBJ1-5; D gene unclear. The CDR3 is made up of 16 amino acids. V was pared by 7 bases and J by 5 bases, with 21 bases between. Germline-derived CDR1 and CDR2 are MNHEY and SVGEGT. CDR3 loop: CASKTQDHENYQPQHF. The CDR3 region has the DNA TGTGCCAGCAAAACCCAGGACCATGAGAATTATCAGCCCCAGCATTTT.

In its sample, this clonotype was seen a few times. J is TRBJ2-3 and V is TRBV7-2; 8 positions agree with TRBD2. The CDR3 is 15 amino acids. CDR1 is SGHTA and CDR2 is FQGNSA in the germline V gene. V shed 5 bases and J 2 bases; nucleotides not matched to a gene: 6. CDR3 loop: CASSDSGTHTDTQYF. The CDR3 DNA sequence: TGTGCCAGCAGCGATAGCGGGACCCACACAGATACGCAGTATTTT.